This T cell receptor (beta chain) emerged from a study of regulatory T cells in long-lasting Graves disease. Findings of the study overall: Favored gene segments in persistent disease were TRBV28, TRBJ1-2 and TRBJ2-5.

Germline CDR1 is KGHSH and CDR2 is LQKENI. V dropped 1 base and J dropped 0; count of bases not matched to a gene: 7. The CDR3 sequence is 17 residues long. Stated time point: newly diagnosed GD, antithyroid drugs for less than 3 months. PBMCs provided the RNA from which the TCR library was made. This clonotype was seen many times. No antigen is known for it. Arm-PCR of CDR3 regions and iRepertoire HTBI primers were used to build TCR beta libraries. Using its own MiXCR run on the multiplex PCR reads, TCRdb lists one record per CDR3 protein. The data contain around 250,000 distinct CDR3 sequences, 18% of them singletons. This same sample was also part of a study on T cells in Graves' hyperthyroidism and ophthalmopathy. That work contributes: Hyperthyroidism of Graves' type that showed no ophthalmopathy progression within 18 months was stable. A set of HTBI primers served as the primers for a first-round RT-PCR of the TCR CDR3. Blood also contained most expanded thyroid clonotypes above 0.001.

The receptor was derived from a woman aged 30 to 39 with Graves disease. The chain uses TRBV18 and TRBJ1-1; 8 bases agree with TRBD1. The input for sequencing was peripheral blood mononuclear cells (PBMCs), taken at new diagnosis, from a patient treated with antithyroid drugs. The CDR3 bases are TGTGCCAGCTCACCACTTAAAGGACAGGGCTTGAACACTGAAGCTTTCTTT. It encodes CASSPLKGQGLNTEAFF.